These T cell receptor beta chains were read from a single sample in a study of vaccination effects on CD4 cells after COVID-19. Repertoires were generated with immunoSEQ multiplex PCR, while TCRdb's copy carries only in-frame clones and drops some. The sample lists nearly 45,000 clones; roughly 75% were seen once. These receptors' antigens are unknown. Sequenced here: CD4+ T cells from PBMCs cultured with a peptide pool, sampled before COVID-19 vaccination. The receptors here all came from a human donor who had a prior SARS-CoV-2 infection. The CDR3 runs from the conserved cysteine through the conserved F or W. A D gene is named only where the DNA matches it firmly. Some rows have no size entry. The others give once, few or many, or a class for an expanded clone.

V gene,CDR3 length,J gene,D gene,clone size,CDR3 protein,CDR3 DNA
TRBV18,15,TRBJ2-1,NA,NA,CASSPTPPSYNEQFF,TGTGCCAGCTCACCCACCCCCCCCTCCTACAATGAGCAGTTCTTC
TRBV18,16,TRBJ1-5,TRBD1,NA,CASSPSTGLSNQPQHF,TGTGCCAGCTCACCATCGACAGGGCTTAGCAATCAGCCCCAGCATTTT
TRBV3-1/TRBV3-2,15,TRBJ1-1,NA,NA,CASSRTPPCLVAAFF,TGTGCCAGCAGCCGAACTCCTCCTTGCCTCGTCGCAGCTTTCTTT
TRBV7-9,17,TRBJ2-5,TRBD2,once,CASSPSPRGGPWQTQYF,TGTGCCAGCAGCCCGTCACCTCGGGGGGGCCCTTGGCAGACCCAGTACTTC
TRBV11-3,17,TRBJ2-5,TRBD2,NA,CASSPRGSSGAQETQYF,TGTGCCAGCAGCCCCCGAGGGTCTAGCGGTGCCCAAGAGACCCAGTACTTC
TRBV6-5,15,TRBJ2-7,NA,NA,CASSSPKAGSYEQYF,TGTGCCAGCAGTTCCCCCAAAGCAGGGAGCTACGAGCAGTACTTC
TRBV10-3,14,TRBJ1-3,NA,NA,CASQDRSSGNTIYF,TGTGCCAGCCAAGACAGAAGCTCTGGAAACACCATATATTTT
TRBV11-2,14,TRBJ2-7,NA,NA,CASSSLRTNYEQYF,TGTGCCAGCAGCTCTCTCCGGACAAACTACGAGCAGTACTTC
TRBV5-6,16,TRBJ1-1,NA,NA,CASSLVGSGGRTEAFF,TGTGCCAGCAGCTTGGTGGGTTCGGGGGGGCGGACTGAAGCTTTCTTT
TRBV21-1,15,TRBJ2-7,NA,NA,CASSIFGGSCNEQYF,TGTGCCAGCAGCATATTTGGCGGGAGTTGTAACGAGCAGTACTTC
TRBV5-4,15,TRBJ1-4,NA,NA,CASSLAGQPDEKLFF,TGTGCCAGCAGCTTGGCCGGACAGCCAGATGAAAAACTGTTTTTT
TRBV28,18,TRBJ1-1,NA,NA,CASSLNLAAGGGNTEAFF,TGTGCCAGCAGTTTAAATTTGGCGGCAGGCGGCGGGAACACTGAAGCTTTCTTT
TRBV7-2,15,TRBJ2-1,TRBD2,NA,CASSRRTSLYNEQFF,TGTGCCAGCAGCAGACGGACTAGCCTCTACAATGAGCAGTTCTTC
TRBV5-1,15,TRBJ1-5,NA,once,CASSLLPSQNQPQHF,TGCGCCAGCAGCTTGTTACCGTCCCAGAATCAGCCCCAGCATTTT
TRBV21-1,17,TRBJ1-2,NA,NA,CASSDYFSGGGKYGYTF,TGTGCCAGCAGCGACTATTTCTCCGGAGGGGGTAAGTATGGCTACACCTTC
TRBV5-6,14,TRBJ2-7,NA,NA,CASSSGTWTYEQYF,TGTGCCAGCAGCTCCGGGACATGGACCTACGAGCAGTACTTC
TRBV9,15,TRBJ2-2,NA,NA,CASSVAGVNTGELFF,TGTGCCAGCAGCGTAGCGGGAGTGAACACCGGGGAGCTGTTTTTT
TRBV9,17,TRBJ2-7,TRBD2,NA,CASSLGTSGRGVYEQYF,TGTGCCAGCAGCTTGGGGACTAGCGGGAGAGGGGTCTACGAGCAGTACTTC
TRBV7-9,15,TRBJ1-3,NA,NA,CASSLVTGGGNTIYF,TGTGCCAGCAGCTTAGTAACGGGAGGTGGAAACACCATATATTTT
TRBV11-2,14,TRBJ1-3,TRBD1,NA,CASSDRGQGNTIYF,TGTGCCAGCAGCGACAGGGGGCAAGGAAACACCATATATTTT
TRBV30,11,TRBJ1-2,NA,NA,CAWVTFYGYTF,TGTGCCTGGGTGACTTTCTATGGCTACACCTTC
TRBV10-3,12,TRBJ1-1,NA,few,CAIRQGNTEAFF,TGTGCCATCAGACAGGGGAACACTGAAGCTTTCTTT
TRBV7-2,16,TRBJ1-6,NA,NA,CASSPRGTRANSPLHF,TGTGCCAGCAGCCCCCGGGGGACACGAGCTAATTCACCCCTCCACTTT
TRBV5-4,16,TRBJ2-1,TRBD2,once,CASSWGTSEYYNEQFF,TGTGCCAGCAGCTGGGGGACTAGTGAATACTACAATGAGCAGTTCTTC
TRBV6-5,14,TRBJ2-5,TRBD2,NA,CASSLAGGGETQYF,TGTGCCAGCAGTCTAGCGGGAGGAGGGGAGACCCAGTACTTC
TRBV6-2/TRBV6-3,14,TRBJ1-2,TRBD1,NA,CASSSRTGFGGYTF,TGTGCCAGCAGCTCCCGGACAGGGTTCGGTGGCTACACCTTC
TRBV27,13,TRBJ2-2,NA,NA,CASSETNTGELFF,TGTGCCAGCAGTGAGACGAACACCGGGGAGCTGTTTTTT
TRBV7-9,15,TRBJ2-3,TRBD1,NA,CASSLYGTVTDTQYF,TGTGCCAGCAGCTTATATGGGACAGTCACAGATACGCAGTATTTT
TRBV2,14,TRBJ2-5,NA,NA,CASSLRTYRETQYF,TGTGCCAGCAGTCTGCGGACATATCGGGAGACCCAGTACTTC
TRBV7-9,13,TRBJ1-1,NA,NA,CASSRAGDTEAFF,TGTGCCAGCAGCCGGGCGGGGGACACTGAAGCTTTCTTT
TRBV4-3,15,TRBJ2-3,NA,NA,CASSQDPRGTDTQYF,TGCGCCAGCAGCCAAGATCCTAGAGGCACAGATACGCAGTATTTT
TRBV5-1,14,TRBJ2-7,TRBD1,NA,CASSLTGEPYEQYF,TGCGCCAGCAGCTTGACAGGGGAACCCTACGAGCAGTACTTC
TRBV6-5,15,TRBJ1-5,NA,NA,CASSYSGLGNQPQHF,TGTGCCAGCAGTTACTCGGGTTTGGGGAATCAGCCCCAGCATTTT
TRBV6-1,15,TRBJ2-3,NA,few,CASSDWNGDTDTQYF,TGTGCCAGCAGTGATTGGAACGGGGACACAGATACGCAGTATTTT
TRBV5-1,15,TRBJ2-5,TRBD1,NA,CASSFGTGVAETQYF,TGCGCCAGCAGCTTTGGGACAGGGGTAGCGGAGACCCAGTACTTC
TRBV11-1,15,TRBJ2-1,TRBD2,NA,CASSHRGGTLNEQFF,TGTGCCAGCAGTCACCGGGGGGGCACTCTCAATGAGCAGTTCTTC
TRBV19,15,TRBJ1-1,TRBD1,NA,CASTDRGPHPTEAFF,TGTGCCAGCACGGACAGGGGGCCGCACCCCACTGAAGCTTTCTTT
TRBV21-1,16,TRBJ1-1,NA,NA,CASSLPGQASLAEAFF,TGTGCCAGCAGCCTTCCCGGACAGGCATCGTTAGCTGAAGCTTTCTTT
TRBV3-1/TRBV3-2,15,TRBJ2-3,TRBD1,NA,CASSQPGQGDDTQYF,TGTGCCAGCAGCCAACCGGGACAGGGGGATGATACGCAGTATTTT
TRBV6-6,12,TRBJ2-5,TRBD1,once,CASRGRTGGLDF,TGTGCCAGCAGGGGTAGGACAGGGGGCCTTGACTTC
TRBV7-9,13,TRBJ2-1,NA,few,CASSAGPYNEQFF,TGTGCCAGCAGCGCGGGACCCTACAATGAGCAGTTCTTC
TRBV4-3,13,TRBJ1-2,NA,few,CASSQNNGPGYTF,TGCGCCAGCAGCCAAAACAACGGACCTGGCTACACCTTC
TRBV6-5,14,TRBJ1-2,NA,few,CASSPIRGERGYTF,TGTGCCAGCAGTCCCATACGGGGGGAGCGCGGCTACACCTTC
TRBV2,13,TRBJ2-5,TRBD1,NA,CASVKGAYETQYF,TGTGCCAGCGTGAAGGGGGCTTATGAGACCCAGTACTTC
TRBV7-2,16,TRBJ2-3,TRBD2,few,CASSPSLAGGQDTQYF,TGTGCCAGCAGCCCGTCCCTAGCGGGGGGGCAAGATACGCAGTATTTT
TRBV30,12,TRBJ2-3,NA,NA,CARADSGDTQYF,TGTGCCCGCGCAGACAGTGGAGATACGCAGTATTTT
TRBV5-1,14,TRBJ2-3,TRBD2,few,CASGGLAGEDTQYF,TGCGCCAGCGGGGGACTAGCGGGGGAAGATACGCAGTATTTT
TRBV5-1,18,TRBJ1-5,NA,NA,CASSLGPQGPYSNQPQHF,TGCGCCAGCAGCTTGGGTCCACAGGGACCCTATAGCAATCAGCCCCAGCATTTT
TRBV5-1,16,TRBJ2-6,NA,NA,CASSASGVAGANVLTF,TGCGCCAGCAGCGCATCAGGGGTTGCGGGGGCCAACGTCCTGACTTTC
TRBV11-3,13,TRBJ2-7,NA,once,CASSFRSNYEQYF,TGTGCCAGCAGCTTCCGTAGCAACTACGAGCAGTACTTC
TRBV18,12,TRBJ1-5,NA,NA,CASSPADQPQHF,TGTGCCAGCTCACCAGCAGATCAGCCCCAGCATTTT
TRBV14,13,TRBJ1-1,NA,NA,CASTPQAQGQAFF,TGTGCCAGCACGCCCCAGGCTCAGGGGCAAGCTTTCTTT
TRBV2,12,TRBJ2-7,NA,NA,CASSELPSEQYF,TGTGCCAGCAGTGAACTCCCTAGCGAGCAGTACTTC
TRBV18,15,TRBJ2-3,TRBD2,once,CASSPFAGDSDTQYF,TGTGCCAGCTCACCTTTCGCGGGGGACTCAGATACGCAGTATTTT
TRBV15,13,TRBJ2-7,NA,NA,CATSRRQGYEQYF,TGTGCCACCAGCAGACGTCAGGGCTACGAGCAGTACTTC
TRBV3-1/TRBV3-2,14,TRBJ1-1,TRBD1,once,CASRILGGSGEAFF,TGTGCCAGCAGAATCCTAGGGGGCAGTGGTGAAGCTTTCTTT
TRBV6-1,17,TRBJ2-3,TRBD2,few,CASSEGRTSGGTDTQYF,TGTGCCAGCAGTGAAGGGAGGACTAGCGGGGGCACAGATACGCAGTATTTT